Shown below are 32 T cell receptor beta chains from a single sample sequenced in a study of blood T cell repertoires in COVID-19. Assay: immunoSEQ multiplex PCR; the TCRdb copy retains only in-frame clones and omits some. The repertoire includes about 50,000 clones, roughly 90% of them detected once, and around 2.2% sits in the top ten. Sequences were obtained from peripheral blood. These receptors were collected from a human donor in a cohort sampled during active COVID-19.

This rearrangement joins TRBV4-2 to TRBJ2-1; 8 bases fit TRBD1. This CDR3 has 14 residues. Germline values: CDR1 LGHNA, CDR2 YNFKEQ. Losses at the gene ends were 1 base for V and 9 bases for J; bases not matched to a gene: 5. CDR3: CASSQGTGQGEQFF. The CDR3 nucleotides are TGTGCCAGCAGCCAAGGGACAGGGCAGGGTGAGCAGTTCTTC.

This chain joins TRBV29-1 and TRBJ1-3; D remains ambiguous. CDR1 and CDR2 from the germline V gene are SQVTM and ANQGSEA. This CDR3 is built from 17 residues. V was pared by 4 bases and J by 5 bases, with 24 bases between. CDR3 in amino acids: CSVVQPSQLVPRNTIYF. The DNA for the CDR3 is TGCAGCGTTGTACAGCCGTCTCAGCTCGTTCCTCGAAACACCATATATTTT.

This clone was counted a single time. The rearrangement uses TRBV5-1 and TRBJ2-3; no clear D. The CDR3 contains 15 residues. Germline V lookup: CDR1 SGHRS, CDR2 YFSETQ. The V gene lost 2 bases and the J gene lost 6 bases, with 16 bases spanning the gap. The CDR3: CASSLSARLVDTQYF. CDR3 DNA: TGCGCCAGCAGCTTATCCGCTAGGCTGGTGGATACGCAGTATTTT.

This rearrangement joins TRBV6-2 or TRBV6-3 to TRBJ2-5; no definite D call. Looked up from germline, CDR1 is MNHEY and CDR2 is SVGEGT. The germline V and J ends were trimmed by 5 bases and 0 bases, with 10 bases remaining between them. The CDR3 covers 14 residues. This CDR3 reads CASSGPQYQETQYF. The CDR3 DNA follows: TGTGCCAGCAGTGGTCCCCAGTACCAAGAGACCCAGTACTTC.

The chain combines TRBV30 with TRBJ1-5; TRBD1 agrees at 9 bases. The length of the CDR3 is 16 residues. Trimming at V came to 0 bases and at J to 7 bases, leaving 10 bases not matched to a gene. Germline V gene sequence: CDR1 GTSNPN, CDR2 SVGIG (reference sequence). CDR3: CAWSVRYRGRQQPQHF. The CDR3 coding sequence is TGTGCCTGGAGTGTTAGGTACAGGGGGCGGCAGCAGCCCCAGCATTTT.

The rearrangement joins TRBV19 to TRBJ1-1; TRBD1 might be the D (5 bases). Germline V lookup: CDR1 LNHDA, CDR2 SQIVND (reference sequence). This CDR3 is built from 15 residues. V was cut by 6 bases and J by 1 base, with 15 bases left in between. The CDR3 region has the DNA TGTGCCAGTAGCCCTTGGGGCGGCCCGAACACTGAAGCTTTCTTT. Its translation: CASSPWGGPNTEAFF.

The chain combines TRBV18 with TRBJ1-5, with 7 bases identical to TRBD1. This CDR3 is built from 16 residues. With 3 bases clipped from V and 5 bases from J, the junction kept 10 bases outside the gene matches. Germline values: CDR1 KGHSH, CDR2 LQKENI. CDR3 region: CASSPMEQGKYQPQHF. The CDR3, as DNA: TGTGCCAGCTCACCCATGGAACAGGGGAAATATCAGCCCCAGCATTTT. The full variable domain, completed using reference TRBV18 and TRBJ1-5, is NAGVMQNPRHLVRRRGQEARLRCSPMKGHSHVYWYRQLPEEGLKFMVYLQKENIIDESGMPKERFSAEFPKEGPSILRIQQVVRGDSAAYFCASSPMEQGKYQPQHFGDGTRLSIL.

This clone was counted only a few times. The chain carries TRBV19 and TRBJ2-2; maybe TRBD2 (5 bases). From germline, CDR1 is LNHDA and CDR2 SQIVND (reference sequence). The CDR3 is made up of 13 amino acids. Trimming took 5 bases from V and 8 from J, leaving 12 bases between them. Here the CDR3 reads CASSQRGPGELFF. The CDR3 DNA reads TGTGCCAGTAGTCAAAGAGGGCCTGGGGAGCTGTTTTTT.

This chain connects TRBV7-2 to TRBJ2-1, with D possibly matching TRBD1 (5 bases). The CDR3 has 16 amino acids. Germline V gene lookup returns CDR1 SGHTA and CDR2 FQGNSA. The germline V and J ends were trimmed by 1 base and 3 bases, with 13 bases remaining between them. The CDR3 coding sequence is TGTGCCAGCAGCTTAGTCCCGACAGTAGGCTACAATGAGCAGTTCTTC. Translation gives CASSLVPTVGYNEQFF.

The V call is TRBV6-5, the J call TRBJ2-7; 7 nucleotides agree with TRBD2. The CDR3 loop spans 16 amino acids. V lost 0 bases, J lost 3 bases, and 8 bases stayed unmatched. CDR1 is MNHEY and CDR2 is SVGAGI in the germline V gene. CDR3 nucleotides: TGTGCCAGCAGTTACTCGAGCCTAGCGGCGGTCTACGAGCAGTACTTC. Its protein is CASSYSSLAAVYEQYF.

This clone appeared once. The genes are TRBV7-2 and TRBJ1-2, with D possibly TRBD1 on 5 matching bases. This CDR3 region has 14 residues. Germline CDR1 reads SGHTA; CDR2 reads FQGNSA. With 1 base removed from V and 4 bases from J, the gap between germline ends came to 10 bases. The CDR3 region is CASSLGGGSYGYTF. In DNA, the CDR3 is TGTGCCAGCAGCTTAGGCGGGGGGAGCTATGGCTACACCTTC.

The rearrangement joins TRBV15 to TRBJ2-1; 10 nucleotides line up with TRBD1. V trimming: 3 bases; J trimming: 4 bases; junction bases outside the gene matches: 3. This CDR3 region has 15 residues. Germline values: CDR1 LNHNV, CDR2 YYDKDF (reference sequence). CDR3 amino acids: CATSSRQGAYNEQFF. The CDR3 nucleotides are TGTGCCACCAGCAGTAGACAGGGGGCTTACAATGAGCAGTTCTTC.

This sequence joins TRBV27 and TRBJ2-7, with unresolved D. Trimming removed 7 bases at V and 1 base at J, with 11 bases between. The CDR3 is made up of 13 amino acids. Germline V gene sequence: CDR1 MNHEY, CDR2 SMNVEV (reference sequence). CDR3 loop: CASTRQDSYEQYF. Written as DNA, the CDR3 is TGTGCCAGCACCCGCCAGGATTCCTACGAGCAGTACTTC.

The chain uses TRBV5-4 and TRBJ2-5, with 7 bases lining up with TRBD1. Germline values: CDR1 SGHNT, CDR2 YYREEE (reference sequence). The junction had 21 bases not matched to a gene; V was cut back by 5 bases and J by 2 bases. The CDR3 totals 19 residues. This CDR3 is CASRGADRSNPDSQETQYF. The CDR3 nucleotides read TGTGCCAGCAGGGGTGCGGACAGGTCGAACCCAGACTCTCAAGAGACCCAGTACTTC.

In this sample, this clone turned up a few times. CDR3 loop: CASSLGSDEQYF. The CDR3 DNA is TGTGCCAGCAGCCTAGGAAGCGACGAGCAGTACTTC. The J gene is TRBJ2-7, the V gene TRBV4-2; D call uncertain. Per the germline V gene, CDR1 is LGHNA and CDR2 is YNFKEQ. V lost 4 bases and J 5 bases, leaving 9 bases between the germline ends. The CDR3 runs 12 residues.

CDR3 nucleotide sequence: TGTGCCAGTAGTACGGGACAGACCCTCGGGACTGAAGCTTTCTTT. Translation gives CASSTGQTLGTEAFF. V usage is TRBV19 and J usage is TRBJ1-1; the match to TRBD1 covers 7 bases. CDR1 and CDR2 (germline): LNHDA, SQIVND (reference sequence). This CDR3 comprises 15 residues. Trimming at V came to 4 bases and at J to 5 bases, leaving 10 bases not matched to a gene.

V is TRBV6-6 and J is TRBJ2-3; 8 nucleotides match TRBD2. CDR1 MNHNY and CDR2 SVGAGI come from the germline V gene (reference sequence). The CDR3 contains 14 residues. The junction had 5 bases not matched to a gene; V was cut back by 5 bases and J by 4 bases. The CDR3, as DNA: TGTGCCAGCAGTGATACGGGGGGGCCAGATACGCAGTATTTT. It encodes CASSDTGGPDTQYF.

V gene TRBV18 combines with J gene TRBJ2-2; 8 bases are a match to TRBD1. Germline CDR1 is KGHSH and CDR2 is LQKENI. The CDR3 is 16 amino acids. Unmatched junction bases numbered 10, after V lost 3 bases and J lost 7 bases. The CDR3 here is CASSPIRGQGNGELFF. In DNA, the CDR3 is TGTGCCAGCTCACCTATCCGAGGACAGGGTAACGGGGAGCTGTTTTTT.

The chain has TRBV19 and TRBJ2-3; 13 bases are a match to TRBD2. CDR1 and CDR2 (germline): LNHDA, SQIVND (reference sequence). With 5 bases clipped from V and 2 bases from J, the junction kept 4 bases outside the gene matches. The CDR3 consists of 16 residues. The CDR3 region is CASSLGLAGPTDTQYF. CDR3 nucleotide sequence: TGTGCCAGTAGTTTGGGACTAGCGGGGCCCACAGATACGCAGTATTTT.

This sequence joins TRBV18 and TRBJ1-3; D is ambiguous. V dropped 3 bases and J dropped 6 bases, with 15 bases sitting between them. Germline V gives CDR1 KGHSH, CDR2 LQKENI. The CDR3 is made up of 15 amino acids. This chain's CDR3 is CASSPSDTYLNTIYF. CDR3 bases: TGTGCCAGCTCACCCTCAGACACATACCTAAACACCATATATTTT.

The chain recombines TRBV27 with TRBJ2-1; 7 nucleotides match TRBD2. CDR3 length equals 15 residues. V trimming: 3 bases; J trimming: 2 bases; junction bases outside the gene matches: 4. From germline, CDR1 is MNHEY and CDR2 SMNVEV (reference sequence). CDR3 in amino acids: CASSLRGLTYNEQFF. CDR3 coding DNA: TGTGCCAGCAGTTTGAGGGGACTAACCTACAATGAGCAGTTCTTC.

This clone was observed a few times. The rearrangement links TRBV13 to TRBJ1-6, with 9 nucleotides matching TRBD1. Per the germline V gene, CDR1 is PRHDT and CDR2 is FYEKMQ (reference sequence). J was trimmed by 7 bases and V by 3 bases; bases with no gene match: 4. The CDR3 length is 15 residues. In DNA, the CDR3 is TGTGCCAGCAGCTTGGGGACAGGGAGGAATTCACCCCTCCACTTT. This sequence encodes CASSLGTGRNSPLHF.

This sequence joins TRBV4-3 and TRBJ1-2, with 8 bases matching TRBD1. Germline loops: CDR1 LGHNA, CDR2 YSLEER. The CDR3 extends over 15 amino acids. Losses at the gene ends were 1 base for V and 5 bases for J; bases not matched to a gene: 6. This CDR3 reads CASSQAAGQAYGYTF. In DNA, the CDR3 is TGCGCCAGCAGCCAAGCGGCGGGACAGGCATATGGCTACACCTTC.

The chain links TRBV2 to TRBJ1-2; 7 nucleotides match TRBD1. Per the germline V gene, CDR1 is SNHLY and CDR2 is FYNNEI. CDR3 length: 15 residues. The V segment lost 7 bases and the J segment 5 bases; nucleotides outside the gene matches: 13. CDR3 bases: TGTGCCAGCACGGCAACACGACAGGGAGCGTATGGCTACACCTTC. It is translated as CASTATRQGAYGYTF.

Only a few counts were recorded for this clone. The chain links TRBV11-1 to TRBJ2-1; weak D call: TRBD2 (6 bases). Germline V gene sequence: CDR1 SGHAT, CDR2 FQDESV (reference sequence). The CDR3 has 14 residues. V was shortened by 6 bases and J by 0 bases, with 9 bases between the two germline ends. CDR3 residues: CASSRTNSYNEQFF. CDR3 coding DNA: TGTGCCAGCAGTAGGACTAACTCCTACAATGAGCAGTTCTTC. Complete variable domain (other parts from reference TRBV11-1 and TRBJ2-1): EAEVAQSPRYKITEKSQAVAFWCDPISGHATLYWYRQILGQGPELLVQFQDESVVDDSQLPKDRFSAERLKGVDSTLKIQPAELGDSAMYLCASSRTNSYNEQFFGPGTRLTVL.

The chain has TRBV5-4 and TRBJ1-5, with D possibly matching TRBD1 (6 bases). In germline, CDR1 is SGHNT, CDR2 YYREEE (reference sequence). V was trimmed by 4 bases and J by 4 bases, leaving 12 bases between them. The CDR3 spans 14 residues. The CDR3 nucleotides are TGTGCCAGCAGCCAAGACAGGAGTAATCAGCCCCAGCATTTT. Its protein product is CASSQDRSNQPQHF.

This chain uses TRBV30 with TRBJ1-4, with D perhaps matching TRBD1 (5 bases). Trimming removed 1 base from V and 8 bases from J, with 11 bases in between. The CDR3 sequence is 13 residues long. Germline loops: CDR1 GTSNPN, CDR2 SVGIG (reference sequence). CDR3 residues: CAWSAQGNEKLFF. In DNA form, the CDR3 reads TGTGCCTGGAGTGCCCAGGGTAACGAAAAACTGTTTTTT.

The CDR3 sequence is CASSPWDSLKGEAFF. For the CDR3, the DNA is TGTGCCAGTAGTCCCTGGGACAGTTTAAAGGGTGAAGCTTTCTTT. The V call is TRBV19, the J call TRBJ1-1; 7 bases map to TRBD1. This CDR3 comprises 15 residues. Germline V gene data show CDR1 as LNHDA and CDR2 as SQIVND (reference sequence). Germline trimming cut 5 bases from V and 7 bases from J; bases unmatched to any gene: 13.

This clone was counted once. The chain has TRBV6-5 and TRBJ1-1; 8 bases fit TRBD1. The CDR3 sequence is 14 residues long. CDR1 and CDR2 from the germline V gene are MNHEY and SVGAGI. Germline trimming cut 7 bases from V and 7 bases from J; bases unmatched to any gene: 11. In DNA form, the CDR3 reads TGTGCCAGCAAGAGGGACACTGGGACAGGTGAAGCTTTCTTT. It specifies CASKRDTGTGEAFF.

The chain uses TRBV28 and TRBJ2-1, with 10 bases that match TRBD2. This CDR3 contains 15 residues. Losses at the gene ends were 3 bases for V and 9 bases for J; bases not matched to a gene: 8. Looked up from germline, CDR1 is MDHEN and CDR2 is SYDVKM. In nucleotides, the CDR3 is TGTGCCAGCAGTTTGTCGTCTAGCGGGAGTGGTGAGCAGTTCTTC. Protein sequence: CASSLSSSGSGEQFF. The full variable domain, in which reference TRBV28 and TRBJ2-1 provide the parts outside the CDR3, is DVKVTQSSRYLVKRTGEKVFLECVQDMDHENMFWYRQDPGLGLRLIYFSYDVKMKEKGDIPEGYSVSREKKERFSLILESASTNQTSMYLCASSLSSSGSGEQFFGPGTRLTVL.

V gene TRBV7-9 combines with J gene TRBJ1-2; D gene uncertain. V was cut by 4 bases and J by 12 bases, with 24 bases left in between. The CDR3 runs to 15 residues. In germline, CDR1 is SEHNR, CDR2 FQNEAQ (reference sequence). As DNA, the CDR3 is TGTGCCAGCAGCTCCACTGCTGTCCTATTTAAGTTGGACACCTTC. As protein: CASSSTAVLFKLDTF. Filled out from reference TRBV7-9 and TRBJ1-2, the complete variable domain reads DTGVSQNPRHKITKRGQNVTFRCDPISEHNRLYWYRQTLGQGPEFLTYFQNEAQLEKSRLLSDRFSAERPKGSFSTLEIQRTEQGDSAMYLCASSSTAVLFKLDTFGSGTRLTVV.

The chain is built from TRBV10-3 and TRBJ2-5; 7 positions agree with TRBD1. There are 14 residues in the CDR3. V shed 6 bases, J shed 5 bases, and the junction held 9 bases outside the gene matches. The germline V gene encodes CDR1 ENHRY and CDR2 SYGVKD. CDR3 residues: CAIRPGQSTETQYF. The CDR3, as DNA: TGTGCCATCAGACCGGGACAGTCGACCGAGACCCAGTACTTC.